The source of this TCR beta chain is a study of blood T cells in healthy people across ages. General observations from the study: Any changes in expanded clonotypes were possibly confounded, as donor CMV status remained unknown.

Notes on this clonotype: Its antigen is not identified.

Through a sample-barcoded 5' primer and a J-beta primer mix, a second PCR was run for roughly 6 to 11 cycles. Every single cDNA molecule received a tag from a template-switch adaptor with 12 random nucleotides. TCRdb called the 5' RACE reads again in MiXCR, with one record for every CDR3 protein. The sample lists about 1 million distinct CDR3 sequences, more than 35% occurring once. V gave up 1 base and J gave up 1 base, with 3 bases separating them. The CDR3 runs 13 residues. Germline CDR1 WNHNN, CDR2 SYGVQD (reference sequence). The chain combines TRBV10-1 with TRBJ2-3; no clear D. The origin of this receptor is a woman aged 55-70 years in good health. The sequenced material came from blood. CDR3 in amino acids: CASSEFGTDTQYF. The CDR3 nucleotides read TGCGCCAGCAGTGAGTTCGGCACAGATACGCAGTATTTT.